The 19 T cell receptor beta chains given below trace back to one sample, sequenced in a study of T cells after somatic rescue of genetic block. Only in-frame clones appear in the TCRdb table, and some are missing; sequencing was by immunoSEQ multiplex PCR. Here the sample spans around 67,000 clones, around 92% being singletons. The sample consisted of peripheral blood mononuclear cells (PBMCs). These receptors came from a middle-aged man.

V is TRBV11-2 and J is TRBJ1-6; no reliable D call. The germline V gene has CDR1 SGHAT and CDR2 FQNNGV. The CDR3 extends over 12 amino acids. V lost 3 bases and J 6 bases, leaving 3 bases between the germline ends. The DNA of the CDR3 is TGTGCCAGCAGCTTGAGTAATTCACCCCTCCACTTT. Translated: CASSLSNSPLHF.

The chain has TRBV6-6 and TRBJ2-1; perhaps D is TRBD1 or TRBD2 (5 bases each). CDR1 and CDR2 from the germline V gene are MNHNY and SVGAGI (reference sequence). Trimming removed 3 bases at V and 6 bases at J, with 15 bases between. This CDR3 is 15 amino acids long. The chain's CDR3 is CASSYRDPRTNEQFF. The DNA for the CDR3 is TGTGCCAGCAGTTATAGGGACCCACGGACCAATGAGCAGTTCTTC.

The rearrangement uses TRBV30 and TRBJ1-5; D is perhaps TRBD1 (5 bases). The CDR3 contains 13 residues. The V end was cut by 1 base, the J end by 4 bases, with 8 bases between. CDR1 and CDR2 (germline): GTSNPN, SVGIG (reference sequence). For the CDR3, the DNA is TGTGCCTGGAGTGGACAGAGGAATCAGCCCCAGCATTTT. Amino acids: CAWSGQRNQPQHF.

CDR3 amino acids: CATLLATSTDTQYF. CDR3 nucleotide sequence: TGTGCCACCTTACTAGCGACAAGCACAGATACGCAGTATTTT. The V gene is TRBV2, the J gene TRBJ2-3; the match to TRBD2 covers 7 bases. The CDR3 contains 14 residues. Per the germline V gene, CDR1 is SNHLY and CDR2 is FYNNEI. Trimming cost V 10 bases and J 0 bases; bases outside gene matches: 7.

The chain combines TRBV7-9 with TRBJ1-2; no clear D gene. V was clipped by 5 bases and J by 2 bases, with 9 bases between them. Germline CDR1 SEHNR, CDR2 FQNEAQ (reference sequence). The CDR3 has 13 residues. The CDR3 sequence is CASSHGGNYGYTF. Written as DNA, the CDR3 is TGTGCCAGCAGCCATGGAGGAAACTATGGCTACACCTTC.

This clone was counted once. CDR3 bases: TGCGCCAGCAGCCAAGCCGGGGCCCTCTATAATTCACCCCTCCACTTT. Translation gives CASSQAGALYNSPLHF. The chain carries TRBV4-1 and TRBJ1-6; possibly TRBD1 for D (5 bases). Germline-derived CDR1 and CDR2 are MGHRA and YSYEKL. CDR3 size: 16 residues. The V gene lost 1 base and the J gene lost 3 bases, with 10 bases spanning the gap.

CDR3 sequence: CASSPGRWGSSYNEQFF. The CDR3 DNA reads TGTGCCAGCAGCCCAGGCCGTTGGGGGAGCTCCTACAATGAGCAGTTCTTC. This chain joins TRBV28 and TRBJ2-1; TRBD1 or TRBD2 may be the D gene (5 bases each). The V gene lost 6 bases and the J gene lost 0 bases, with 18 bases spanning the gap. Germline V lookup: CDR1 MDHEN, CDR2 SYDVKM. The CDR3 runs 17 residues.

This chain uses TRBV30 with TRBJ1-3; D ambiguous. The CDR3 is 13 residues long. CDR1 is GTSNPN, CDR2 SVGIG, per germline (reference sequence). Trimming stripped 8 bases from V and 1 base from J, with 12 bases between. The chain's CDR3 is CAGIRRSGNTIYF. The DNA of the CDR3 is TGTGCCGGTATTAGGAGATCTGGAAACACCATATATTTT.

The chain uses TRBV5-1 and TRBJ2-2; 9 bases map to TRBD1. Losses at the gene ends were 4 bases for V and 6 bases for J; bases not matched to a gene: 7. Germline V gene lookup returns CDR1 SGHRS and CDR2 YFSETQ. CDR3 size: 15 residues. This CDR3 reads CASSQGQGTAGELFF. In DNA form, the CDR3 reads TGCGCCAGCAGCCAAGGACAGGGGACGGCCGGGGAGCTGTTTTTT.

J is TRBJ1-5 and V is TRBV4-2; D not resolved. CDR1 LGHNA and CDR2 YNFKEQ come from the germline V gene. The CDR3 loop spans 16 amino acids. Trimming stripped 0 bases from V and 2 bases from J, with 11 bases between. Here the CDR3 reads CASSQDEDYGNQPQHF. Written as DNA, the CDR3 is TGTGCCAGCAGCCAAGATGAGGACTATGGCAATCAGCCCCAGCATTTT.

The V call is TRBV5-1, the J call TRBJ1-2, with 7 bases matching TRBD1. With 3 bases clipped from V and 3 bases from J, the junction kept 5 bases outside the gene matches. CDR3 size: 14 residues. The V gene's germline CDR1 is SGHRS and CDR2 YFSETQ. CDR3 residues: CASSYGQAYYGYTF. In DNA, the CDR3 is TGCGCCAGCAGCTATGGACAGGCATACTATGGCTACACCTTC.

The gene calls are TRBV7-6 and TRBJ2-7; weak D call: TRBD2 (5 bases). Per germline, CDR1 SGHVS and CDR2 FNYEAQ. V dropped 0 bases and J dropped 4 bases, with 16 bases sitting between them. The CDR3 is 16 residues long. CDR3: CASSLAAGGELYEQYF. The CDR3 bases are TGTGCCAGCAGCTTAGCCGCAGGAGGAGAGTTATACGAGCAGTACTTC.

As regards this clone: A junction end diverges from the germline sequence, so it may reflect a read error. The chain employs TRBV10-3 and TRBJ2-5; the D gene is possibly TRBD2 (5 bases). The germline V gene encodes CDR1 ENHRY and CDR2 SYGVKD. This CDR3 is 11 amino acids long. For the CDR3, the DNA is TGTGCCATCAGTGATTTGGGGAGATTGGACTTC. Amino acid sequence: CAISDLGRLDF.

The sample holds one count of this clone. The V and J genes are TRBV7-2 and TRBJ2-3; D is perhaps TRBD1 (6 bases). This CDR3 comprises 13 residues. Trimming took off 3 bases at V and 4 bases at J, with 8 bases between the two ends. Germline CDR1 reads SGHTA; CDR2 reads FQGNSA. CDR3 amino acids: CASSFQGSDTQYF. The CDR3 nucleotides are TGTGCCAGCAGCTTTCAGGGGTCAGATACGCAGTATTTT.

V is TRBV6-6 and J is TRBJ1-6; D unresolved. V shed 0 bases and J shed 6 bases, with 6 bases lying between them. This CDR3 is built from 14 residues. Germline V gene sequence: CDR1 MNHNY, CDR2 SVGAGI (reference sequence). CDR3 sequence: CASSYSISNSPLHF. Written as DNA, the CDR3 is TGTGCCAGCAGTTACTCGATCTCTAATTCACCCCTCCACTTT.

CDR3 loop: CASSLVVAGPNTGELFF. Here the CDR3 DNA reads TGTGCCAGCAGCTTAGTTGTCGCAGGGCCGAACACCGGGGAGCTGTTTTTT. The gene calls are TRBV7-8 and TRBJ2-2; possible D gene TRBD1, 5 bases. CDR1 and CDR2 from the germline V gene are SGHVS and FQNEAQ. Trimming took 1 base from V and 0 from J, leaving 12 bases between them. The CDR3 is 17 amino acids.

This clone was seen more than once but under ten times. This sequence joins TRBV30 and TRBJ1-4; D unclear. The CDR3 has 14 residues. Deletions cut 3 bases from V and 4 bases from J, with 12 bases between. Germline CDR1 reads GTSNPN; CDR2 reads SVGIG (reference sequence). CDR3 protein: CAWRTGMGNEKLFF. CDR3 DNA: TGTGCCTGGAGGACCGGGATGGGTAATGAAAAACTGTTTTTT. Full variable domain (remainder filled in from reference TRBV30 and TRBJ1-4): SQTIHQWPATLVQPVGSPLSLECTVEGTSNPNLYWYRQAAGRGLQLLFYSVGIGQISSEVPQNLSASRPQDRQFILSSKKLLLSDSGFYLCAWRTGMGNEKLFFGSGTQLSVL.

This clone is a singleton in its sample. The rearrangement links TRBV10-2 to TRBJ2-1, with 7 bases aligning to TRBD2. CDR1 and CDR2 from the germline V gene are WSHSY and SAAADI. J was trimmed by 7 bases and V by 9 bases; bases with no gene match: 12. The CDR3 spans 14 residues. The CDR3 loop is CASSERLAVNEQFF. Written as DNA, the CDR3 is TGCGCCAGTTCAGAAAGGCTAGCGGTAAATGAGCAGTTCTTC.

V is TRBV6-5 and J is TRBJ1-6; D ambiguous. Trimming removed 6 bases at V and 8 bases at J, with 11 bases between. Germline CDR1 reads MNHEY; CDR2 reads SVGAGI. CDR3 length: 13 amino acids. Here the CDR3 reads CASRISADSPLHF. In nucleotides, the CDR3 is TGTGCCAGCAGAATCTCAGCAGATTCACCCCTCCACTTT.